Below, one T cell receptor beta chain is given with its context. Its antigen is not known. The data were taken from a study of blood T cells in healthy people across ages. A sample-barcoded 5' primer and a J-beta primer mix were used in a second PCR of roughly 7 to 11 cycles. Each CDR3 protein gets one entry after TCRdb re-called the 5' RACE reads with MiXCR. The sample holds approximately 600,000 distinct CDR3 sequences; roughly 58% are singletons and the top ten take about two fifths. Per the germline V gene, CDR1 is KGHDR and CDR2 is SFDVKD. The CDR3 is 12 amino acids. Findings of the study overall: Higher diversity, along with more naive CD4+ cells, distinguished long-lived donors from aged donors. Estimated diversity, derived from one million T cells, was regarded as an underestimate. Lack of knowledge of donor CMV status possibly confounded expanded clonotype changes.

The sequence came from a man in his 60s in good health. The chain uses TRBV24-1 and TRBJ2-5; no definite D call. The J call is in doubt because the DNA end fits TRBJ2-1 better. The sequenced sample was blood. The CDR3 here is CATSANQETQFF. In nucleotides, the CDR3 is TGTGCCACCAGTGCGAACCAAGAGACCCAGTTCTTC.